A selection of T cell receptor beta chains follows, all from one sample in a study of blood T cell repertoires in COVID-19. Repertoires were generated with immunoSEQ multiplex PCR, while TCRdb's copy carries only in-frame clones and drops some. The profile covers about 98,000 clones, with more than 60% appearing a single time and less than 25% taken by the ten largest. The specimen was peripheral blood. The receptors originated from a man between 65 and 85 years old with acute or convalescent COVID-19. The CDR3 runs from the conserved cysteine through the conserved F or W. Each record gives: clone size, J gene, D gene, V gene, CDR3 DNA, CDR3 protein. A D gene is named only where the DNA matches it firmly. The size entry is marked missing in some rows and otherwise reads once, few, many or a size class.

>.|TRBJ1-1|.|TRBV11-3
TGTGCCAGCAGCTTCGTGGAGAGGTGGACTGAAGCTTTCTTT
CASSFVERWTEAFF
>.|TRBJ1-1|TRBD1|TRBV4-1
TGCGCCAGCAGCCCACCGGGACAGGGAGAGTGGGCTTTCTTT
CASSPPGQGEWAFF
>.|TRBJ1-1|TRBD1|TRBV10-3
TGTGCCATCGGGACAGGAAGGGTAACTTTCTTT
CAIGTGRVTFF
>.|TRBJ2-2|TRBD1|TRBV3-1/TRBV3-2
TGTGCCAGCAGCCAAGGACCAGGGGGCGATACCGGGGAGCTGTTTTTT
CASSQGPGGDTGELFF
>.|TRBJ1-1|TRBD1|TRBV19
TGTGCCAGTCGACGACAGGGTTCGGGGAGTGGCACTGAAGCTTTCTTT
CASRRQGSGSGTEAFF
>.|TRBJ2-2|.|TRBV5-1
TGCGCCAGCAGCTTGGTGGGGGCAGGGATCACCGGGGAGCTGTTTTTT
CASSLVGAGITGELFF
>.|TRBJ2-7|.|TRBV7-9
TGTGCCAGCAGCTTAGGGCCAGGGGCCTCCAACGAGCAGTACTTC
CASSLGPGASNEQYF
>.|TRBJ2-5|.|TRBV11-2
TGTGCCAGCAGCTTAGCCCAGTTGTACCAAGAGACCCAGTACTTC
CASSLAQLYQETQYF
>.|TRBJ2-5|.|TRBV12-2
TGTGCAAGTCGCGAGATGACTAGCGGGGAGGAGACCCAGTACTTC
CASREMTSGEETQYF
>.|TRBJ2-5|.|TRBV15
TGTGCCACCAGCAGACTCTGGACTGGTTCCTTGGAGACCCAGTACTTC
CATSRLWTGSLETQYF
>once|TRBJ2-3|.|TRBV4-2
TGTGCCAGCAGCCAAGTTGGGCCAGATACGCAGTATTTT
CASSQVGPDTQYF
>few|TRBJ1-1|.|TRBV5-1
TGCGCCAGCAGCTTGAGTCTGGGGGGGGAACCTGAAGCTTTCTTT
CASSLSLGGEPEAFF
>.|TRBJ2-6|.|TRBV7-2
TGTGCCAGCAGCCAAGGGAGCTCTGGGGCCAACGTCCTGACTTTC
CASSQGSSGANVLTF
>.|TRBJ1-6|.|TRBV5-1
TGCGCCAGCAGCTTGGACTTTCCCAATTCACCCCTCCACTTT
CASSLDFPNSPLHF
>.|TRBJ2-1|.|TRBV28
TGTGCCAGCAGAACCACAAGCCCCACACAGAATGAGCAGTTCTTC
CASRTTSPTQNEQFF
>.|TRBJ1-1|TRBD1|TRBV6-5
TGTGCCAGCAGCTGGACAGGGAAAAACACTGAAGCTTTCTTT
CASSWTGKNTEAFF
>.|TRBJ2-7|TRBD2|TRBV6-5
TGTGCCAGCAGTAACCTCGGGACTAGCGTTTACGAGCAGTACTTC
CASSNLGTSVYEQYF
>.|TRBJ2-3|.|TRBV27
TGTGCCAGCAGTCTCGCTCATCCGCTGGGGCTAAACAGGAGATATGGCACAGATACGCAGTATTTT
CASSLAHPLGLNRRYGTDTQYF
>.|TRBJ1-2|.|TRBV27
TGTGCCAGCAGTTCCCGTTGGAGAAACTATGGCTACACCTTC
CASSSRWRNYGYTF
>.|TRBJ2-7|.|TRBV6-5
TGTGCCAGCAGTTACGACTGGGTAGCGAGCTACGAGCAGTACTTC
CASSYDWVASYEQYF
>.|TRBJ2-1|TRBD1|TRBV4-2
TGTGCCAGCAGCCTCGAGGACAGGTACAATGAGCAGTTCTTC
CASSLEDRYNEQFF
>.|TRBJ1-1|TRBD1|TRBV7-6
TGTGCCAGCAGCTTAGAGGGGGCTCGGACTGAAGCTTTCTTT
CASSLEGARTEAFF
>few|TRBJ2-1|TRBD2|TRBV19
TGTGCCAGTACGGTCCTGACTAGCGGGTTCCCGCTGGGGAATGAGCAGTTCTTC
CASTVLTSGFPLGNEQFF
>.|TRBJ1-5|.|TRBV30
TGTGCCTGGAGTCAGGACACGTATCAGCCCCAGCATTTT
CAWSQDTYQPQHF
>.|TRBJ2-1|TRBD2|TRBV5-4
TGTGCCAGCAGCTTTGGGACTAGCGGGAGGGGTGCAAATGAGCAGTTCTTC
CASSFGTSGRGANEQFF
>.|TRBJ2-7|.|TRBV28
TGTGCCAGCAGTTTTCGTTCCGGACAATACGAGCAGTACTTC
CASSFRSGQYEQYF
>.|TRBJ2-3|.|TRBV4-2
TGTGCCAGCAGCCAAGACGGTAGCACAGATACGCAGTATTTT
CASSQDGSTDTQYF
>.|TRBJ2-3|TRBD2|TRBV30
TGTGCCTGGGTCAGTGGGAGGGCCGCAGATACGCAGTATTTT
CAWVSGRAADTQYF
>.|TRBJ2-5|TRBD2|TRBV28
TGTGCCAGCAGTTTAGAGATAGGACTAGCGGGAGTCGGGGTACAAGAGACCCAGTACTTC
CASSLEIGLAGVGVQETQYF
>.|TRBJ1-5|.|TRBV6-1
TGTGCCAGCAGTGAAAGGGCAGGGCGAAATAGCAATCAGCCCCAGCATTTT
CASSERAGRNSNQPQHF
>once|TRBJ1-1|.|TRBV4-1
TGCGCCAGCAGCCACTCACCCCGGACACCGAACACTGAAGCTTTCTTT
CASSHSPRTPNTEAFF
>.|TRBJ2-7|TRBD2|TRBV28
TGTGCCAGCGTGACTAGCGGGTCCTCCTACGAGCAGTACTTC
CASVTSGSSYEQYF
>.|TRBJ2-5|TRBD2|TRBV14
TGTGCCAGCAGCCAAGGACTAGCGGGAGGTGTAGAGACCCAGTACTTC
CASSQGLAGGVETQYF
>.|TRBJ2-7|.|TRBV28
TGTGCCAGCAGCCGGGACACCTACGAGCAGTACTTC
CASSRDTYEQYF
>.|TRBJ1-5|.|TRBV4-2
TGTGCCAGCAGCCAAGAGGGAGGAAATAGCAATCAGCCCCAGCATTTT
CASSQEGGNSNQPQHF
>.|TRBJ2-7|TRBD2|TRBV6-2/TRBV6-3
TGTGCCAGCAGCCGTGGACTAGCGGGAGAAAAGGCCTACGAGCAGTACTTC
CASSRGLAGEKAYEQYF
>few|TRBJ1-2|TRBD1|TRBV9
TGTGCCAGCAGCGTAGGGGCAGGGGGATACACCTTC
CASSVGAGGYTF
>.|TRBJ2-2|.|TRBV6-5
TGTGCCAGCAGCTCAAAAAGGGAGAGGGAGCTGTTTTTT
CASSSKRERELFF
>.|TRBJ2-2|.|TRBV28
TGTGCCAGCAGTTTGACACGGGACTCAGGGGGGAACACCGGGGAGCTGTTTTTT
CASSLTRDSGGNTGELFF
>once|TRBJ1-5|.|TRBV27
TGTGCCAGCAGTTCAGGGACACTTGGCAATCAGCCCCAGCATTTT
CASSSGTLGNQPQHF
>once|TRBJ2-7|TRBD1|TRBV19
TGTGCCAGTAGTATCCGCAGGGGGATCTACGAGCAGTACTTC
CASSIRRGIYEQYF
>once|TRBJ2-7|TRBD2|TRBV7-2
TGTGCCAGCAGCTTAGGCCCTAGCGGGAGTACCTACGAGCAGTACTTC
CASSLGPSGSTYEQYF
>few|TRBJ1-5|TRBD1|TRBV11-3
TGTGCCAGCAGCTTAGAGTTCTTAAATGACAGGGATAGCAATCAGCCCCAGCATTTT
CASSLEFLNDRDSNQPQHF
>medium-sized|TRBJ1-6|.|TRBV28
TGTGCCAGCAGACTAAACCCGCGAACAGGGAATTCACCCCTCCACTTT
CASRLNPRTGNSPLHF
>.|TRBJ1-2|TRBD1|TRBV13
TGTGCCAGCAGCTTAGGGACAGGGGGTAACTATGGCTACACCTTC
CASSLGTGGNYGYTF
>.|TRBJ2-7|.|TRBV5-4
TGTGCCAGCAGCTTGGTCACAGCTTACGAGCAGTACTTC
CASSLVTAYEQYF